These 5 T cell receptor beta chains originate from one sample sequenced in a study of blood T cells in healthy people across ages. The use of a sample-barcoded 5' primer and a J-beta primer mix characterized a second PCR of about 6 to 11 cycles. Via MiXCR, TCRdb re-called the 5' RACE reads, giving one row per CDR3 protein. Among some 1.8 million distinct CDR3 sequences listed, approximately 39% were seen once. Sequencing was carried out using blood. All receptors derive from a human donor in good health.

The chain links TRBV6-1 to TRBJ2-2; D is perhaps TRBD2 (6 bases). This CDR3 is 17 amino acids long. Germline V gives CDR1 MNHNS, CDR2 SASEGT. V was trimmed by 7 bases and J by 3 bases, leaving 21 bases between them. The CDR3 is CASTRDWSRIHTGELFF. CDR3 nucleotide sequence: TGTGCCAGCACCAGGGACTGGTCCCGCATACACACCGGGGAGCTGTTTTTT.

The sample holds a few counts of this clonotype. This chain connects TRBV13 to TRBJ2-7, with 8 nucleotides matching TRBD1. The germline CDR1 and CDR2 sequences are PRHDT and FYEKMQ (reference sequence). The CDR3 contains 18 residues. V was clipped by 0 bases and J by 6 bases; unmatched bases: 16. The CDR3: CASSLGLVSGQGWVEQYF. The CDR3 DNA follows: TGTGCCAGCAGCTTAGGCCTCGTATCCGGACAGGGATGGGTCGAGCAGTACTTC.

This chain links TRBV20-1 with TRBJ2-5; D is unclear. V dropped 3 bases and J dropped 1 base, with 18 bases sitting between them. The CDR3 extends over 16 amino acids. The germline gives CDR1 DFQATT, CDR2 SNEGSKA (reference sequence). Written as DNA, the CDR3 is TGCAGTGCTAGCGTAGGCGCTGGCGGCACCCAAGAGACCCAGTACTTC. Translating gives CSASVGAGGTQETQYF.

This chain links TRBV7-2 with TRBJ2-3; no reliable D call. Germline V lookup: CDR1 SGHTA, CDR2 FQGNSA. V was trimmed by 4 bases and J by 6 bases, leaving 8 bases between them. The CDR3 length is 12 residues. The CDR3 DNA follows: TGTGCCAGCAGCTCGGCCGCGGATACGCAGTATTTT. Translation: CASSSAADTQYF.

In its sample, this clonotype was seen a few times. The V gene is TRBV7-3, the J gene TRBJ2-2; 8 nucleotides align to TRBD2. Germline CDR1 is SGHTA and CDR2 is FQGTGA. This CDR3 is 16 amino acids long. The J segment lost 4 bases and the V segment lost 2 bases, leaving 6 bases of the junction unmatched. Here the CDR3 DNA reads TGTGCCAGCAGCTTATACGGGGGGGCAGGCACCGGGGAGCTGTTTTTT. Translating it yields CASSLYGGAGTGELFF.